The entry that follows covers one T cell receptor beta chain sequence. This clone showed up just once. Its specific antigen is unknown. No much larger clone is present one base from it, and per-base qualities are unavailable. The immunoSEQ Assay, a bias-controlled multiplex PCR, was used to amplify TCRbeta CDR3 regions from genomic DNA. In the source study's methods: The number of nucleated cells in each sample was estimated from the amplification of reference gene primers within the assay. Sequence reads were collapsed and filtered to measure the absolute abundance of every unique TCRbeta CDR3 rearrangement. For each sample, productive Simpson clonality was calculated by taking the square root of Simpson's diversity index across productive rearrangements. Held by TCRdb, this immuneACCESS table contains in-frame sequences only and omits some clones. Under half of the omission traces to an unresolved V gene where checked; the cause of the rest is unknown. V and J calls plus clone size are reproduced from that table; the DNA served to infer D and trimming. Within this sample are over 70,000 clones, with about 76% of them counted one time only. The ten biggest clones cover around 27% of the sample.

The data were obtained in a study of blood T cell repertoires in COVID-19 (dated by TCRdb to the early 2020s). Notes on the research overall: Samples covering the acute and convalescent phases of COVID-19 were provided by collaborators in the United States, Italy and Spain. The prospective study material was composed of cDNA or gDNA derived from T cells, B-cell-depleted T cells, or PBMCs. The dataset comprised deeply sampled blood TCRbeta repertoires from subjects exposed to, actively infected with, or recovered from COVID-19. The repertoires were released in a freely available public database intended as a resource for research on the immune response to SARS-CoV-2. Samples came from the ongoing ImmuneRACE study (first 160 participants) plus 1,254 subjects from 6 global collaborators. A de-identified subject ID, COVID-19 status, age in years and sex were almost always included in the sample metadata. Where available, HLA class I and class II types were taken from metadata supplied by the sample provider and were not determined by assay-based typing.

Results the study describes overall, beyond this receptor: How much clinical and demographic metadata was included differed by source and by participant, and the metadata was provided uncurated.

Each collaborating institution followed its own protocols to collect whole blood in K2EDTA tubes. For TCRbeta analysis, collaborator samples were shipped as frozen whole blood, as isolated PBMCs, or as DNA extracted from either sample type. This clonotype was obtained from a woman of 80 years or more with active or convalescent COVID-19. The sequenced sample was peripheral blood.

The sequenced DNA: TGTGCCAGCAGCTTAGACAGGGTAGAAGCTTTCTTT. Translated, it reads CASSLDRVEAFF. The rearranged chain carries TRBV7-9 and TRBJ1-1; the D gene is perhaps TRBD1, from 6 matching bases. The CDR3 has 12 amino acids, counting the end cysteine and phenylalanine. Only CDR3 DNA remains: 36 bases, in frame from the first base. From the germline V gene (reference sequence), CDR1 is SEHNR and CDR2 is FQNEAQ. The trim is 1 base for V and 8 bases for J, with a gap of 8 bases between the germline ends.